This T cell receptor (beta chain) was sequenced in a study of cytomegalovirus exposure and HLA in healthy donors (dated by TCRdb to about 2017). Background for the entire study: An earlier analysis of some 550 of the donors reported about 250 Gb of sequence data and some 100 million unique TCR beta sequences from roughly 180 million T cells. An early release covering roughly 600 HLA-typed donors comprised roughly 300 gigabases of sequencing data and around 80 million unique TCR sequences. In a later genetic analysis, genome-wide SNP genotypes for about 55% of the roughly 670 donors were used, and that subset was treated as a discovery cohort. In addition to the first cohort of 666 subjects, a separate validation cohort of under 150 different subjects was used. The study aimed to test whether cataloging public T cell receptors could reveal signatures of past pathogen exposure. Alongside the repertoire data, information on donor age, sex, ethnicity and CMV serostatus was compiled. A later analysis re-examined previously published TCR beta repertoires from 500 to 700 donors and added high-resolution HLA genotyping to investigate patterns of TCR occurrence. HLA typing included class I and class II loci at four-digit resolution. The study profiled the T cell repertoires of about 640 subjects by immunosequencing and related them to cytomegalovirus serostatus. Among approximately 370 genotyped donors of the cohort, an average of approximately 220,000 unique TCR beta nucleotide sequences was sequenced per donor, of which 15% to 20% were non-productive. The number of donors typed differed by locus, with about 620-630 for A, B, C, DRB1 and DQB1, roughly 520 for DQA1, 600 to 610 for DPA1, and 450 to 480 for DPB1. To predict cytomegalovirus infection status, the study combined high-throughput TCR immunosequencing, statistical association of individual TCRs with disease status, and machine learning. All discovery cohort repertoires had been generated on a single sequencing platform. Roughly five DR-DQ haplotypes were handled as single units for association and clustering, since linkage in the cohort was strong. In the later analysis, no new phenotypic data were used to find candidate immune exposures; instead, reliance was placed on TCR beta sequences and their occurrence across donors. An earlier analysis of about 620 of the donors applied high-throughput TCR beta sequencing to assess whether each TCR beta V gene segment acted as functional or pseudogenic. Of the 350 to 400 genotyped donors, approximately 80% fell in the genetic ancestry cluster associated with self-reported Caucasian donors.

The cohort consisted of 600 to 750 healthy bone marrow donors. Cohort members were all nominally healthy when sampled, although unrecorded immune exposures were likely present. Of the 690 or so cohort members, more than 250 had a positive CMV serostatus and roughly 370 had a negative one, while no CMV serostatus was recorded for the donor. A peripheral blood sample was provided by each donor, and peripheral blood mononuclear cells were used for TCR beta sequencing. The Qiagen DNeasy Blood Extraction Kit was used to extract genomic DNA from the blood cell samples. Trimming leaves V shorter by 0 bases and J shorter by 8 bases, with the junction holding 10 bases beyond the gene matches. Via the germline V gene (reference sequence), CDR1 is GTSNPN and CDR2 SVGIG. The CDR3 measures 15 amino acids from cysteine to phenylalanine. CDR3 DNA only is kept here, 45 bases in frame from base 1. Findings and caveats that apply to the study as a whole: In a later genetic analysis, fewer N-insertions in productive TCRs were reported among donors in an Asian-associated ancestry cluster than the roughly 640-donor mean. When HLA alleles, especially DR and DQ, strongly co-occurred, TCR associations were difficult to assign to individual alleles. Most TCR sequences were observed very rarely across donors, whereas some public TCRs were present in many individuals. Immune exposure information for the cohort was limited to CMV serostatus. The study listed approximately 160 TCR beta chains as associated with cytomegalovirus. Correlated functional status among segregating V segments might reflect linkage disequilibrium, but an unknown experimental factor could not be ruled out. In both the original and validation cohorts, the classifier was reported to diagnose cytomegalovirus status with high specificity and sensitivity. In vitro tests confirmed that a few of the cytomegalovirus-associated TCR beta chains recognize cytomegalovirus antigens. HLA typing was unavailable for some donors at each locus, so association tests used only the typed subset. A further reported finding was that TCR beta sequences accurately predicted the HLA-A and HLA-B alleles for most subjects in the first cohort. In a later analysis, HLA-associated TCR beta chains were found to be more clonally expanded and to have lower generation probabilities than equally common non-associated chains. According to a later analysis, most CMV-associated TCR beta chains appeared to be HLA-restricted, and the HLA associations seemed to be driven largely by CMV exposure. A later analysis found that TCR association rates varied across HLA loci, with DRB1 alleles showing the most associated TCRs and HLA-C alleles the fewest. Presence/absence analyses assumed roughly uniform sequencing depth across donors, an assumption that may not hold. The sequencing pipeline was judged likely to have produced a cluster of highly shared sequence variants as a technical artifact. At a false discovery rate of 0.05, a later analysis linked 15,000 to 20,000 TCR beta sequences to specific HLA alleles. An earlier analysis of around 500 of the donors showed that most TCR beta V segments appeared in productive rearrangements either about 87% or about 30% of the time, which broadly matched IMGT annotations. Only TCR beta chains were sequenced in this cohort, and the absence of alpha or paired-chain data limited detectable features. Because counts were too low, about 18 rarely observed V segments, including chromosome 9 orphons, were left out of the earlier analysis of 500 to 750 of the donors. Because the 87-base-pair reads could not distinguish some IMGT-functional V segments, including TRBV6-2 and TRBV6-3, those segments were excluded. It was suggested by the authors that the approach could potentially be generalized to other disease states and immunological phenotypes. A later analysis reported that several top co-occurrence clusters appeared linked to parvovirus B19, influenza, CMV and Epstein-Barr virus. V-gene and J-gene trimming of TCR beta chains was associated with a missense DCLRE1C variant in a later genetic analysis, and the association was replicated in an independent cohort.

This clone was found a few times. Its specific antigen is unknown. It has no much larger one-base neighbor in the sample; base qualities were not kept. Library preparation was by the immunoSEQ multiplex PCR assay. For the multiplex PCR, a mixture combining 60 forward primers for TCR Vbeta segments and 13 reverse primers for TCR Jbeta segments was used. Amplification of the CDR3 region of rearranged TCR beta genes was performed with a multiplex PCR assay on genomic DNA. Amplified TCR beta libraries were sequenced as 87-base-pair reads on the Illumina HiSeq System. The authors' pipeline ran thus. Across the 500 to 700 repertoires, a later analysis counted about 81 million unique TCR beta chains, about 10 million of which were shared by at least two donors. To remove PCR and sequencing errors, raw reads were error-corrected and collapsed into unique sequences using a nearest-neighbor algorithm that merged closely related sequences. To assign V, D and J gene segments, CDR3 sequences were aligned to IMGT reference sequences. For a sequence to be retained, a match of at least six nucleotides to both a V gene segment and a J gene segment was required. A rearrangement was called productive if the CDR3 had no stop codons and remained in frame with V and J, and every other rearrangement was called non-productive. CDR3 was defined by IMGT convention, running from the second conserved V-encoded cysteine to the conserved J-encoded phenylalanine. The earlier analysis of 550 to 650 of the donors excluded any sequence lacking an unambiguous match to a single V gene segment. In an earlier analysis of several hundred of the donors, V segments were called functional above 56.7% productive rearrangements and were called segregating when the between-donor standard deviation exceeded 5%. A statistical classification framework was built for diagnosing cytomegalovirus status from the catalog of TCR beta chain sequences. V and J gene assignment, in a later analysis, came from comparing TCR nucleotide sequences with IMGT/GENE-DB human TR gene sequences. Using the TCRdist pipeline, a later analysis assigned CDR3 sequences along with most-parsimonious VDJ recombination scenarios. A later analysis defined each TCR beta chain by its CDR3 amino acid sequence plus V-gene family, and excluded reads lacking a unique V-gene family. A later analysis removed roughly 590 highly shared, low-generation-probability nucleotide sequences to deal with suspected cross-contamination and a sequencing artifact. In a later analysis, a clonal expansion index for each public chain was calculated from normalized within-repertoire ranks of inferred template counts. Generation probabilities in a later analysis came from a VDJ recombination model fitted to out-of-frame rearrangements, and those results were checked against IGoR. In a later analysis, hypergeometric tests were used to score TCR-TCR, TCR-HLA and TCR-CMV co-occurrence, with a repertoire-size bias correction applied to TCR pairs. A later analysis estimated false discovery rates by permuting HLA or CMV assignments 20 times. In a later analysis, co-occurring TCRs were grouped using DBSCAN, and TCRdist sequence similarity was added for clustering within HLA-allele-positive subsets. For co-occurrence clustering, repertoires with fewer than 30,000 or more than 120,000 public chains were excluded, along with 4 to 6 repertoires with anomalous nucleotide sharing. TCRdb provides this immuneACCESS table in a form limited to in-frame rearrangements. Some clones are lacking; in checked studies, under half of them reflect an unresolved V gene, and why the rest are absent is not known. Clonal size and the V and J genes are those of that table, whereas D and trimming came from the DNA. For this sample the table gives about 140,000 clones, of which approximately 73% were detected only once. Jointly, the top ten make up approximately 15% of the sample.

The rearrangement joined TRBV30 to TRBJ2-1; 7 central nucleotides agree with TRBD2. This TCR was sampled from a human donor in good health. The sample consisted of PBMCs. The CDR3 reads CAWSVRRGSRDEQFF. The DNA sequence reads TGTGCCTGGAGTGTACGCCGCGGGAGTCGGGATGAGCAGTTCTTC.